These 8 T cell receptor beta chains came from one sample sequenced in a study of control samples from healthy donors and cancer patients (dated by TCRdb to about 2020). The library was obtained by the immunoSEQ multiplex PCR assay. TCRdb's version of the immuneACCESS table is confined to in-frame rearrangements and falls short of the full clone set. An unresolved V gene accounts for under half of the shortfall where checked; the remainder is of unknown origin. Across this sample there are under 150,000 clones, with about 94% seen only once. Less than 4% of the sample goes to the ten largest clones. Input material: blood. These receptors came from a young man in good health.

This CDR3 is CASKGETSYEQYF. CDR3 sequence (DNA): TGTGCCAGCAAGGGAGAGACCTCCTACGAGCAGTACTTC. This chain connects TRBV6-6 to TRBJ2-7; possible D gene TRBD2, 5 bases. The germline V gene has CDR1 MNHNY and CDR2 SVGAGI (reference sequence). This CDR3 contains 13 residues. With 7 bases removed from V and 0 bases from J, the gap between germline ends came to 10 bases.

The rearrangement uses TRBV27 and TRBJ2-1; no reliable D call. V was clipped by 2 bases and J by 7 bases, with 9 bases between them. The CDR3 has 13 residues. Germline CDR1 MNHEY, CDR2 SMNVEV (reference sequence). The CDR3 DNA is TGTGCCAGCAGTTTAGTTTGGGGAAATGAGCAGTTCTTC. Protein: CASSLVWGNEQFF.

The chain employs TRBV9 and TRBJ1-6; TRBD1 aligns across 8 bases. V lost 0 bases to trimming and J lost 7 bases; unmatched junction nucleotides: 6. This CDR3 has 16 amino acids. CDR1 SGDLS and CDR2 YYNGEE come from the germline V gene. CDR3 sequence: CASSVGSGGYNSPLHF. CDR3 nucleotides: TGTGCCAGCAGCGTAGGTTCAGGGGGCTACAATTCACCCCTCCACTTT.

This chain links TRBV4-3 with TRBJ2-7; 8 positions agree with TRBD2. V shed 1 base, J shed 5 bases, and the junction held 7 bases outside the gene matches. The V gene's germline CDR1 is LGHNA and CDR2 YSLEER. CDR3 length: 15 amino acids. CDR3 sequence reads: CASSQGAGGLDEQYF. The DNA of the CDR3 is TGCGCCAGCAGCCAAGGGGCGGGGGGTCTGGACGAGCAGTACTTC.

V gene TRBV24-1 combines with J gene TRBJ1-5, with TRBD1 identical over 12 bases. Trimming removed 4 bases from V and 0 bases from J; junction bases left unmatched: 9. The CDR3 runs to 19 residues. CDR1 is KGHDR and CDR2 is SFDVKD in the germline V gene. The CDR3 nucleotides are TGTGCCACCAGTGAGTGGGACAGGGGGCCATTCTATAGCAATCAGCCCCAGCATTTT. Amino acid sequence: CATSEWDRGPFYSNQPQHF.

The chain has TRBV19 and TRBJ2-7; TRBD2 matches 9 bases. Germline trimming cut 1 base from V and 6 bases from J; bases unmatched to any gene: 16. The V gene's germline CDR1 is LNHDA and CDR2 SQIVND (reference sequence). The CDR3 covers 18 residues. The CDR3 DNA reads as TGTGCCAGTAGTATAGGAGGCGGGGGGGCCGGAAGCTCGAGCGAGCAGTACTTC. Translating it yields CASSIGGGGAGSSSEQYF.

The CDR3 spells CAISEPLPGADTQYF. For the CDR3, the DNA is TGTGCCATCAGTGAGCCCCTGCCGGGGGCAGATACGCAGTATTTT. This chain connects TRBV10-3 to TRBJ2-3; TRBD2 is a possible D gene (6 bases). Trimming took off 2 bases at V and 4 bases at J, with 13 bases between the two ends. Germline V lookup: CDR1 ENHRY, CDR2 SYGVKD. CDR3 length equals 15 residues.

The chain links TRBV27 to TRBJ1-2; tentatively, D is TRBD1 (5 bases). V was cut by 7 bases and J by 2 bases, with 20 bases left in between. From germline, CDR1 is MNHEY and CDR2 SMNVEV (reference sequence). The CDR3 runs to 16 residues. The CDR3, as DNA: TGTGCCAGCACTCCCTGGGGCGGGAGGCTCAACTATGGCTACACCTTC. Its protein is CASTPWGGRLNYGYTF.